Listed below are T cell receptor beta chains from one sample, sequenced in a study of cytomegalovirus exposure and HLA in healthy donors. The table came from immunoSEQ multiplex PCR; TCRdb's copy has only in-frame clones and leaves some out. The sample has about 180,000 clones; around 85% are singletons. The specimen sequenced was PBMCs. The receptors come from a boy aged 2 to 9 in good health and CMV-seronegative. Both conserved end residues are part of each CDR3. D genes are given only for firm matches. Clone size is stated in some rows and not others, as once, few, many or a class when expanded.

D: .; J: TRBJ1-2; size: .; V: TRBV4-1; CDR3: CASSQVAGLDGYTF; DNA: TGCGCCAGCAGCCAAGTGGCAGGGCTGGATGGCTACACCTTC
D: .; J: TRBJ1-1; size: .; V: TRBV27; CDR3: CASGLGGLEAFF; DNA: TGTGCCAGCGGGTTGGGGGGATTGGAGGCTTTCTTT
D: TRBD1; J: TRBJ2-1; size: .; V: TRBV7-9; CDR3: CASRSPGTGIYNEQFF; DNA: TGTGCCAGCAGATCCCCCGGGACAGGGATCTACAATGAGCAGTTCTTC
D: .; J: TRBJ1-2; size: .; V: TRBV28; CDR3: CASSTTGGGRGGYTF; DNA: TGTGCCAGCAGTACCACGGGTGGGGGCAGAGGTGGCTACACCTTC
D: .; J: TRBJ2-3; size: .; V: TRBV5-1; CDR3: CASSWGRSSTDTQYF; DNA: TGCGCCAGCAGCTGGGGGAGGTCTAGCACAGATACGCAGTATTTT
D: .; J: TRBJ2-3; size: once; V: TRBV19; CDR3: CASSILTGSDTQYF; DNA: TGTGCCAGTAGTATTCTCACAGGGTCAGATACGCAGTATTTT
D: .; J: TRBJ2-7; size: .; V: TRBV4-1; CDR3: CASSGRPGLNYEQYF; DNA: TGCGCCAGCAGCGGGAGGCCGGGGCTTAACTACGAGCAGTACTTC
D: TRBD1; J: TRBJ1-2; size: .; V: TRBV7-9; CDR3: CANSGDRDYGYTF; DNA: TGTGCCAACAGCGGCGACAGGGACTATGGCTACACCTTC
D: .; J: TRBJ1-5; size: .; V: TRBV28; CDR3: CASSFRGPGQPQHF; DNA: TGTGCCAGCAGTTTCCGAGGGCCAGGTCAGCCCCAGCATTTT
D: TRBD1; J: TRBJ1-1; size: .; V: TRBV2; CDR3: CASRTVPGQGLNTEAFF; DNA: TGTGCCAGCAGAACAGTCCCGGGACAGGGATTGAACACTGAAGCTTTCTTT
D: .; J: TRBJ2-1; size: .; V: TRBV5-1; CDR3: CATAEYSGGAYNEQFF; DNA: TGCGCCACCGCCGAGTATAGCGGAGGGGCCTACAATGAGCAGTTCTTC
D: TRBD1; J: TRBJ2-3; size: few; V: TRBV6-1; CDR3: CASSVGQGATDTQYF; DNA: TGTGCCAGCAGTGTGGGACAGGGGGCCACAGATACGCAGTATTTT
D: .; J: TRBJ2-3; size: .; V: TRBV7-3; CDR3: CASSPTRDTDTQYF; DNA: TGTGCCAGCAGCCCAACCAGGGACACAGATACGCAGTATTTT
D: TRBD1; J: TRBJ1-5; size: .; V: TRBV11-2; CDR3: CASSLPRDRLRNQPQHF; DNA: TGTGCCAGCAGCTTACCCCGGGACAGGTTGCGCAATCAGCCCCAGCATTTT
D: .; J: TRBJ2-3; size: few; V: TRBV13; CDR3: CASSLGRGTGTDTQYF; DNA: TGTGCCAGCAGCTTAGGGAGGGGGACCGGCACAGATACGCAGTATTTT
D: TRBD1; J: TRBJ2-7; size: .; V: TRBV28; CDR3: CASIRDRAIYEQYF; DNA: TGTGCCAGCATCAGGGACAGGGCGATTTACGAGCAGTACTTC
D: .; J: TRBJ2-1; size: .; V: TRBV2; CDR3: CASPRGGEQFF; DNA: TGTGCCAGCCCTAGGGGCGGTGAGCAGTTCTTC
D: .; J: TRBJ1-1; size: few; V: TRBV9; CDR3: CASSVPRGTEAFF; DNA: TGTGCCAGCAGCGTGCCGCGGGGCACTGAAGCTTTCTTT
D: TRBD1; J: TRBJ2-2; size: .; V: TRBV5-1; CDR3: CASSLVPIDRGRSGELFF; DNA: TGCGCCAGCAGCTTGGTCCCCATTGACAGGGGCAGGTCCGGGGAGCTGTTTTTT
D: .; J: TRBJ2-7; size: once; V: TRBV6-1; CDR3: CASSGTLPTDEQYF; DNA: TGTGCCAGCAGTGGAACCCTGCCTACCGACGAGCAGTACTTC
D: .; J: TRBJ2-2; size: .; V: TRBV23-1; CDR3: CASSQSSLTANTGELFF; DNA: TGCGCCAGCAGTCAATCCTCCTTGACAGCTAACACCGGGGAGCTGTTTTTT
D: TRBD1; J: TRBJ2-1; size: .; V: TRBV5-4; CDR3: CASSLVQGARNEQFF; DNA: TGTGCCAGCAGCTTGGTGCAGGGGGCGCGTAATGAGCAGTTCTTC
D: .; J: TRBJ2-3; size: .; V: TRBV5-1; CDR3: CASSLGASGTDTQYF; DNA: TGCGCCAGCAGCTTGGGCGCTAGCGGCACAGATACGCAGTATTTT
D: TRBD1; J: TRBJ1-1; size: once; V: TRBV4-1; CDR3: CASSPRDRVTEAFF; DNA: TGCGCCAGCAGCCCCCGGGACAGGGTCACTGAAGCTTTCTTT
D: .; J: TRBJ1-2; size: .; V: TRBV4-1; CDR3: CASSQSEQTVSANYGYTF; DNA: TGCGCCAGCAGCCAATCCGAACAGACAGTTTCAGCTAACTATGGCTACACCTTC
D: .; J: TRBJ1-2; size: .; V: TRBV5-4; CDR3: CASSLLIVHSLYGYTF; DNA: TGTGCCAGCAGCTTGTTAATTGTTCACAGCCTCTATGGCTACACCTTC
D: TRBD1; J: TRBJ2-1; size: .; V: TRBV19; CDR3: CASSPWDRGGNEQFF; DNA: TGTGCCAGTAGCCCATGGGACAGGGGAGGAAATGAGCAGTTCTTC
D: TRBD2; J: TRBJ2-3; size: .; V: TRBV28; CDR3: CASSLRGGAGTQYF; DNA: TGTGCCAGCAGTTTACGCGGGGGAGCGGGTACGCAGTATTTT
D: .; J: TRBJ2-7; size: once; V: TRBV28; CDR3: CASSAPGLRWGVESYEQYF; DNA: TGTGCCAGCAGTGCCCCCGGCCTGCGTTGGGGGGTGGAGAGCTACGAGCAGTACTTC
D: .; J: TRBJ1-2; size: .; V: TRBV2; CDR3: CASSEVGRNYGYTF; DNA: TGTGCCAGCAGTGAGGTCGGCAGGAACTATGGCTACACCTTC
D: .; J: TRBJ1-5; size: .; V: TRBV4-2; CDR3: CASSQGRTNQPQHF; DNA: TGTGCCAGCAGCCAAGGTCGCACAAATCAGCCCCAGCATTTT
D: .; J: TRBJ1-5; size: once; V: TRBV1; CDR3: CTSSQDGTGHNQPQHF; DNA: TGCACCAGCAGCCAAGATGGGACAGGACACAATCAGCCCCAGCATTTT
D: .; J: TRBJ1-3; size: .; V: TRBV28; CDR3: CASSLPVRNTIYF; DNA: TGTGCCAGCAGTTTACCGGTGCGGAACACCATATATTTT
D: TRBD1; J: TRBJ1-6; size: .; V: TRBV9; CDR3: CASSSRTGYNSPLHF; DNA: TGTGCCAGCAGCTCCCGGACAGGGTACAATTCACCCCTCCACTTT
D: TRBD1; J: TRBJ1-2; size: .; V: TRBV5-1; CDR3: CASSLAGQGRGYTF; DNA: TGCGCCAGCAGCTTGGCCGGACAGGGGAGAGGCTACACCTTC
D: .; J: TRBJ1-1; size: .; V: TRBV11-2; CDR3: CASRPSGMNTEAFF; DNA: TGTGCCAGCCGCCCCTCGGGTATGAACACTGAAGCTTTCTTT
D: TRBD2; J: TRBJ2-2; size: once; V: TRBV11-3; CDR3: CASSLDQPSSGRGELFF; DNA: TGTGCCAGCAGCTTAGATCAGCCATCTAGCGGGCGCGGGGAGCTGTTTTTT
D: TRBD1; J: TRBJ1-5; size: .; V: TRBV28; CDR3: CASSLSRGQGNQPQHF; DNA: TGTGCCAGCAGTTTATCCAGGGGGCAAGGCAATCAGCCCCAGCATTTT
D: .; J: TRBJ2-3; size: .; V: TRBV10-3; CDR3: CAISRGVAGTDTQYF; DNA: TGTGCCATTTCCCGAGGGGTAGCGGGCACAGATACGCAGTATTTT
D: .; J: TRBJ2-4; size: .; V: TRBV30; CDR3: CAWSVPASDIQYF; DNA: TGTGCCTGGAGTGTACCCGCTAGCGACATTCAGTACTTC
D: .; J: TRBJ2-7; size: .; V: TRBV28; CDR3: CASSFGGEVYEQYF; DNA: TGTGCCAGCAGTTTCGGGGGAGAGGTCTACGAGCAGTACTTC
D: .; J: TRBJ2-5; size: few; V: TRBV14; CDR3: CASSYRRFRAQYF; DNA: TGTGCCAGCAGCTACCGCCGCTTCAGGGCCCAGTACTTC
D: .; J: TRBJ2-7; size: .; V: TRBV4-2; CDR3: CASSQEPRIDTYEQYF; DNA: TGTGCCAGCAGCCAAGAGCCCAGGATAGACACCTACGAGCAGTACTTC
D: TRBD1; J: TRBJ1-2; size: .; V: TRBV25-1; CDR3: CASSETGGHYGYTF; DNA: TGTGCCAGCAGTGAAACAGGGGGCCACTATGGCTACACCTTC
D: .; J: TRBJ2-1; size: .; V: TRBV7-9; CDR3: CASSLGGLGPDEQFF; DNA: TGTGCCAGCAGCTTGGGGGGACTCGGTCCGGATGAGCAGTTCTTC
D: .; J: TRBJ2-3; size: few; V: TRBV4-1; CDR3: CASSNRQAADTQYF; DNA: TGCGCCAGCAGCAATCGACAGGCAGCAGATACGCAGTATTTT
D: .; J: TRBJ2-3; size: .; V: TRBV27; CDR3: CASSPRAATDTQYF; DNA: TGTGCCAGCAGTCCCAGGGCCGCCACAGATACGCAGTATTTT
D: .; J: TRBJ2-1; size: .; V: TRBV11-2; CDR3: CASSLDRATYHEQFF; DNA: TGTGCCAGCAGCTTAGACAGGGCCACTTACCATGAGCAGTTCTTC
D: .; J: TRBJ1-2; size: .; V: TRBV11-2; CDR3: CASSSEGVSLKYGYTF; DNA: TGTGCCAGCAGCTCCGAGGGCGTTTCTCTGAAATATGGCTACACCTTC
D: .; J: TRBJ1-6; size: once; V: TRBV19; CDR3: CASSIPVVNSPLHF; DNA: TGTGCCAGTAGTATCCCGGTCGTCAATTCACCCCTCCACTTT
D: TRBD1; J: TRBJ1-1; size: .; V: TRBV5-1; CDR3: CASSRDRGMNTEAFF; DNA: TGCGCCAGCAGTCGCGACAGGGGAATGAACACTGAAGCTTTCTTT